The 24 T cell receptor beta chains reported below all come from one sample, sequenced in a study of shared clonotypes between healthy human individuals. Assay: immunoSEQ multiplex PCR; the TCRdb copy retains only in-frame clones and omits some. The sample lists roughly 1.4 million clones; less than 99% were seen once. Material: naive CD4+ T cells sorted from blood. As to subset: CD45RA+ positively selected. These receptors were taken from a man aged 25-40 years in good health.

The J gene is TRBJ2-1, the V gene TRBV5-1, with 11 bases matching TRBD2. J gave up 8 bases and V 4 bases, and 5 bases lay outside the gene matches. Germline V gives CDR1 SGHRS, CDR2 YFSETQ. This CDR3 comprises 14 residues. The DNA for the CDR3 is TGCGCCAGCAGCGGGGGACTAGCGGAGGATGAGCAGTTCTTC. Its translation is CASSGGLAEDEQFF.

This clone showed up just once. The chain combines TRBV7-8 with TRBJ2-1, with TRBD2 matching 8 bases. CDR3 length equals 13 residues. V lost 8 bases to trimming and J lost 7 bases; unmatched junction nucleotides: 7. Per germline, CDR1 SGHVS and CDR2 FQNEAQ. CDR3 DNA sequence: TGTGCCAGCCTTAGCGGGAACGAGAATGAGCAGTTCTTC. It encodes CASLSGNENEQFF.

The CDR3 DNA is TGTGCCATCAGTGAGTCGTGGGGTCGGGAGCAGTACTTC. It is translated as CAISESWGREQYF. V usage is TRBV10-3 and J usage is TRBJ2-7; D is undetermined. This CDR3 region has 13 residues. CDR1 is ENHRY, CDR2 SYGVKD, per germline. Trimming shortened V by 0 bases and J by 7 bases, and 10 bases separated the two germline ends.

The chain employs TRBV19 and TRBJ2-3, with D maybe TRBD2 (6 bases). CDR1 is LNHDA and CDR2 is SQIVND in the germline V gene (reference sequence). The CDR3 sequence is 14 residues long. V gave up 6 bases and J gave up 4 bases, with 14 bases separating them. As DNA, the CDR3 is TGTGCCAGTAGCTCCCCCGGGGGACCAGATACGCAGTATTTT. Translated: CASSSPGGPDTQYF.

The V and J genes are TRBV18 and TRBJ2-5; maybe TRBD2 (6 bases). V was trimmed by 5 bases and J by 2 bases, leaving 15 bases between them. Germline-derived CDR1 and CDR2 are KGHSH and LQKENI. The length of the CDR3 is 15 residues. The CDR3 protein is CASSSRGVLQETQYF. The CDR3 DNA reads as TGTGCCAGCTCATCGCGCGGGGTACTACAAGAGACCCAGTACTTC.

The V and J genes are TRBV7-8 and TRBJ2-7; 9 bases align to TRBD2. The CDR3 consists of 15 residues. V was pared by 3 bases and J by 5 bases, with 8 bases of the junction left unmatched. From germline, CDR1 is SGHVS and CDR2 FQNEAQ. The CDR3 sequence is CASSFTGLASHEQYF. In nucleotides, the CDR3 is TGTGCCAGCAGCTTTACTGGACTAGCGTCCCACGAGCAGTACTTC.

This clone showed up just once. The chain links TRBV30 to TRBJ2-5; unclear D gene. Per germline, CDR1 GTSNPN and CDR2 SVGIG (reference sequence). Trimming shortened V by 4 bases and J by 3 bases, and 9 bases separated the two germline ends. The CDR3 is 12 residues long. CDR3 DNA sequence: TGTGCCTGGACCAAGGTAGAAGAGACCCAGTACTTC. It is translated as CAWTKVEETQYF.

This clone was picked up a small number of times. The rearrangement joins TRBV18 to TRBJ1-1, with 9 nucleotides matching TRBD1. The CDR3 loop spans 15 amino acids. V shed 0 bases, J shed 12 bases, and the junction held 11 bases outside the gene matches. Germline assignment: CDR1 KGHSH and CDR2 LQKENI. The DNA for the CDR3 is TGTGCCAGCTCACCACCTTTGGGGGACAGGGATCGCCCTTTCTTT. Its protein is CASSPPLGDRDRPFF.

The chain couples TRBV2 to TRBJ2-1, with D possibly being TRBD2 (6 bases). In germline, CDR1 is SNHLY, CDR2 FYNNEI. The CDR3 length is 12 residues. Trimming removed 8 bases at V and 4 bases at J, with 9 bases between. The CDR3 is CASLADYNEQFF. The DNA of the CDR3 is TGTGCCAGCTTAGCGGATTACAATGAGCAGTTCTTC.

The chain combines TRBV19 with TRBJ2-3; D possibly corresponds to TRBD1 (6 bases). V lost 7 bases and J lost 1, with 9 bases in between. CDR3 length: 13 residues. Germline V gene lookup returns CDR1 LNHDA and CDR2 SQIVND (reference sequence). CDR3 loop: CASKKGGTDTQYF. CDR3 DNA: TGTGCCAGTAAAAAGGGGGGCACAGATACGCAGTATTTT.

J is TRBJ2-7 and V is TRBV18; no firm D call. Trimming pared 3 bases from V and 2 bases from J, leaving 8 bases between. Germline assignment: CDR1 KGHSH and CDR2 LQKENI. The CDR3 extends over 13 amino acids. The CDR3 protein is CASSPEGTYEQYF. Written as DNA, the CDR3 is TGTGCCAGCTCACCGGAAGGGACCTACGAGCAGTACTTC.

This sequence joins TRBV5-6 and TRBJ2-7, with D perhaps TRBD1 (6 bases). The V gene's germline CDR1 is SGHDT and CDR2 YYEEEE. Trimming took 5 bases from V and 3 from J, leaving 12 bases between them. CDR3 size: 13 residues. The CDR3 reads CASRRDMRYEQYF. The CDR3 DNA follows: TGTGCCAGCAGGAGGGACATGCGCTACGAGCAGTACTTC.

This chain connects TRBV5-1 to TRBJ2-2, with TRBD2 matching 8 bases. With V trimmed by 3 bases and J by 1 base, 5 bases remained unmatched. The CDR3 has 16 residues. CDR1 is SGHRS, CDR2 YFSETQ, per germline. The DNA of the CDR3 is TGCGCCAGCAGCTCCGCGCTAGCGGGGAACACCGGGGAGCTGTTTTTT. It encodes CASSSALAGNTGELFF. Together with reference TRBV5-1 and TRBJ2-2, the CDR3 gives the full variable domain: KAGVTQTPRYLIKTRGQQVTLSCSPISGHRSVSWYQQTPGQGLQFLFEYFSETQRNKGNFPGRFSGRQFSNSRSEMNVSTLELGDSALYLCASSSALAGNTGELFFGEGSRLTVL.

This clone appeared once. The rearrangement joins TRBV7-3 to TRBJ1-1; a weak D match, TRBD1 (5 bases). V shed 4 bases and J shed 5 bases, with 8 bases lying between them. Germline V gene data show CDR1 as SGHTA and CDR2 as FQGTGA. The CDR3 sequence is 12 residues long. The CDR3 sequence: CASSWTRTEAFF. The CDR3 nucleotides are TGTGCCAGCAGCTGGACACGAACTGAAGCTTTCTTT.

The V call is TRBV19, the J call TRBJ1-5; D possibly corresponds to TRBD1 (6 bases). The CDR3 runs to 16 residues. Germline loops: CDR1 LNHDA, CDR2 SQIVND (reference sequence). V was pared by 5 bases and J by 9 bases, with 23 bases between. This chain's CDR3 is CASSRTRQVELRPQHF. The CDR3 DNA is TGTGCCAGTAGTCGGACTAGACAGGTCGAGCTTCGGCCCCAGCATTTT.

The chain uses TRBV4-1 and TRBJ1-1, with D hard to call. CDR1 is MGHRA, CDR2 YSYEKL, per germline. Trimming pared 1 base from V and 3 bases from J, leaving 18 bases between. This CDR3 region has 17 residues. CDR3 DNA sequence: TGCGCCAGCAGCCAAGTTGGACGCAGAATAAGGGACACTGAAGCTTTCTTT. It codes for CASSQVGRRIRDTEAFF.

V usage is TRBV28 and J usage is TRBJ2-5; D is undetermined. Germline V gives CDR1 MDHEN, CDR2 SYDVKM. The CDR3 has 12 amino acids. Trimming shortened V by 7 bases and J by 2 bases, and 8 bases separated the two germline ends. The DNA for the CDR3 is TGTGCCAGCAAACGGGTACAAGAGACCCAGTACTTC. It yields the protein CASKRVQETQYF.

The chain has TRBV9 and TRBJ2-5; 10 bases agree with TRBD1. Trimming cost V 0 bases and J 4 bases; bases outside gene matches: 9. The CDR3 consists of 17 residues. Germline V lookup: CDR1 SGDLS, CDR2 YYNGEE. The CDR3 DNA sequence: TGTGCCAGCAGCGTAGCTCCCGGGGACAGGGGTTCAGAGACCCAGTACTTC. Protein product: CASSVAPGDRGSETQYF.

The chain links TRBV28 to TRBJ2-5; D is uncertain. CDR1 is MDHEN, CDR2 SYDVKM, per germline. V lost 5 bases and J 4 bases, leaving 23 bases between the germline ends. The CDR3 has 17 amino acids. CDR3 DNA: TGTGCCAGCAGTCCCAGCTTAGGTGGGCGTGCTCTAGAGACCCAGTACTTC. Protein: CASSPSLGGRALETQYF.

The rearrangement joins TRBV2 to TRBJ1-4; D uncertain. Germline V CDR1 and CDR2: SNHLY, FYNNEI. V was cut by 10 bases and J by 4 bases, with 13 bases left in between. This CDR3 has 13 residues. CDR3 amino acids: CATRRWVNEKLFF. CDR3 DNA: TGTGCCACCCGCCGTTGGGTTAATGAAAAACTGTTTTTT.

The chain carries TRBV15 and TRBJ2-1; D unresolved. Germline lookup yields CDR1 LNHNV and CDR2 YYDKDF (reference sequence). Trimming removed 0 bases from V and 8 bases from J, with 8 bases in between. The CDR3 sequence is 13 residues long. The CDR3 bases are TGTGCCACCAGCAGAGATCGGTTTGATGAGCAGTTCTTC. This sequence encodes CATSRDRFDEQFF.

The rearrangement joins TRBV11-2 to TRBJ2-7; 7 bases are a match to TRBD2. CDR3 length: 14 residues. J gave up 7 bases and V 1 base, and 7 bases lay outside the gene matches. CDR1 and CDR2 (germline): SGHAT, FQNNGV. CDR3 protein: CASSLGPSGREQYF. CDR3 coding DNA: TGTGCCAGCAGCTTAGGGCCTAGCGGCCGGGAGCAGTACTTC. Full variable domain (rest looked up from reference TRBV11-2 and TRBJ2-7): EAGVAQSPRYKIIEKRQSVAFWCNPISGHATLYWYQQILGQGPKLLIQFQNNGVVDDSQLPKDRFSAERLKGVDSTLKIQPAKLEDSAVYLCASSLGPSGREQYFGPGTRLTVT.

To note about this clone: Distinct nucleotide sequences in the sample also encode this CDR3. The rearrangement links TRBV9 to TRBJ2-1; 13 bases line up with TRBD2. J lost 5 bases, V lost 2 bases, and 1 base had no gene match. The length of the CDR3 is 15 residues. Germline V lookup: CDR1 SGDLS, CDR2 YYNGEE. CDR3 DNA: TGTGCCAGCAGCGTGGGGACTAGCGGGGACAATGAGCAGTTCTTC. Encoded protein: CASSVGTSGDNEQFF.

Written as DNA, the CDR3 is TGTGCCAGCAGTGGACCGGGCCGACAGGGTTTGGAGGGCTACACCTTC. Translation: CASSGPGRQGLEGYTF. V and J are TRBV2 and TRBJ1-2; 7 nucleotides match TRBD1. Germline V lookup: CDR1 SNHLY, CDR2 FYNNEI. Losses at the gene ends were 4 bases for V and 8 bases for J; bases not matched to a gene: 16. This CDR3 has 16 amino acids.